The sequence of this TCR beta chain was determined in a study of T cells after yellow fever vaccination. This clonotype has more than one count but fewer than ten. MiXCR, run by TCRdb on the 5' RACE reads, gives a single entry per CDR3 protein. The table shows 300,000 to 400,000 distinct CDR3 sequences, with 8.1% occurring only once. V was trimmed by 3 bases and J by 8 bases, leaving 19 bases between them. This CDR3 region has 16 residues. In germline, CDR1 is SGHVS, CDR2 FQNEAQ. Material: PBMCs, obtained roughly seven weeks after the first yellow fever vaccination. The chain uses TRBV7-8 and TRBJ1-4, with D possibly TRBD1 on 6 matching bases. This receptor was taken from a man aged 18-30 years who received the YFV17D yellow fever vaccine. The CDR3 DNA is TGTGCCAGCAGCTTTCAGTGGAGGGGGAGAGGCGAAAAACTGTTTTTT. Residues: CASSFQWRGRGEKLFF.